One and the same sample provided the 31 T cell receptor beta chains below, sequenced in a study of OX40 agonist ivuxolimab in advanced cancers. TCRdb's table, derived via immunoSEQ multiplex PCR, lists solely in-frame clones and lacks some. Of under 80,000 clones detected, about nine tenths appear once; the ten largest clones hold around 2%. Material: CD4+ or CD8+ T cells sorted from blood, obtained in a trial of the OX40 agonist ivuxolimab. The receptors originated from an adult with an advanced solid tumor such as melanoma, head and neck, liver or kidney cancer.

The rearrangement links TRBV27 to TRBJ2-6, with D maybe TRBD1 (5 bases). The V end lost 7 bases, the J end lost 2 bases, and 12 bases lay between the germline ends. The CDR3 is 15 residues long. Germline loops: CDR1 MNHEY, CDR2 SMNVEV (reference sequence). The CDR3, as DNA: TGTGCCAGCACCTCCAGGGTGCCTGGGGCCAACGTCCTGACTTTC. This translates into CASTSRVPGANVLTF.

The chain joins TRBV6-1 to TRBJ1-4; D perhaps matches TRBD1 (6 bases). The CDR3 runs to 16 residues. CDR1 and CDR2 from the germline V gene are MNHNS and SASEGT. V shed 3 bases and J shed 4 bases, with 15 bases lying between them. This CDR3 reads CASSDLQGANNEKLFF. Written as DNA, the CDR3 is TGTGCCAGCAGTGACCTACAGGGTGCTAATAATGAAAAACTGTTTTTT.

This chain connects TRBV30 to TRBJ2-1; TRBD2 is a possible D gene (6 bases). The CDR3 extends over 14 amino acids. Trimming removed 1 base from V and 9 bases from J, with 16 bases in between. Germline assignment: CDR1 GTSNPN and CDR2 SVGIG (reference sequence). CDR3 in amino acids: CAWSGLAQEGEQFF. The DNA for the CDR3 is TGTGCCTGGAGTGGTCTAGCGCAGGAGGGTGAGCAGTTCTTC.

The chain is built from TRBV7-6 and TRBJ2-3; the match to TRBD2 covers 8 bases. Germline V gene lookup returns CDR1 SGHVS and CDR2 FNYEAQ. The V and J ends lost 5 bases and 3 bases, in that order; junction bases with no gene match: 7. The CDR3 length is 15 residues. The CDR3: CASSAGTRGTDTQYF. The CDR3 DNA reads TGTGCCAGCAGCGCGGGGACTAGAGGGACAGATACGCAGTATTTT.

The chain combines TRBV19 with TRBJ2-1; TRBD1 aligns across 10 bases. This CDR3 is 14 amino acids long. The germline V gene encodes CDR1 LNHDA and CDR2 SQIVND (reference sequence). Germline trimming cut 5 bases from V and 6 bases from J; bases unmatched to any gene: 4. CDR3 residues: CASSVRTGGNEQFF. CDR3 nucleotides: TGTGCCAGTAGTGTACGGACAGGGGGCAATGAGCAGTTCTTC.

The gene calls are TRBV5-5 and TRBJ1-1; possible D gene TRBD1, 6 bases. Trimming took 0 bases from V and 5 from J, leaving 8 bases between them. The CDR3 is 13 amino acids. Germline CDR1 and CDR2: SGHKS and YYEKEE (reference sequence). CDR3 residues: CASSLEGGTEAFF. The CDR3 DNA sequence: TGTGCCAGCAGCTTGGAAGGGGGAACTGAAGCTTTCTTT.

The chain joins TRBV27 to TRBJ2-5; possibly TRBD2 for D (6 bases). Germline CDR1 MNHEY, CDR2 SMNVEV (reference sequence). The CDR3 contains 15 residues. V lost 3 bases to trimming and J lost 2 bases, with 13 bases between them. The CDR3: CASSFMRGEQETQYF. In nucleotides, the CDR3 is TGTGCCAGCAGTTTTATGCGGGGCGAACAAGAGACCCAGTACTTC.

The V and J genes are TRBV18 and TRBJ1-2; the match to TRBD1 covers 9 bases. This CDR3 has 15 residues. Germline-derived CDR1 and CDR2 are KGHSH and LQKENI. V lost 6 bases and J lost 4; bases outside the gene matches: 9. The CDR3 spells CASSLGQGTFYGYTF. DNA for the CDR3: TGTGCCAGCTCTCTTGGACAGGGGACATTCTATGGCTACACCTTC.

V usage is TRBV19 and J usage is TRBJ1-2, with 8 bases that match TRBD1. This CDR3 contains 17 residues. Germline V gene lookup returns CDR1 LNHDA and CDR2 SQIVND (reference sequence). Trimming removed 3 bases from V and 0 bases from J; junction bases left unmatched: 9. CDR3 nucleotides: TGTGCCAGTAGTATCCCAGGACAGGGTCATTCTAACTATGGCTACACCTTC. Translation gives CASSIPGQGHSNYGYTF.

The chain recombines TRBV7-2 with TRBJ2-5; a possible D gene is TRBD1 (6 bases). V lost 3 bases and J lost 7, with 18 bases in between. This CDR3 has 15 amino acids. Germline V gives CDR1 SGHTA, CDR2 FQGNSA. The CDR3 DNA reads as TGTGCCAGCAGCTTTACGACCCAGGGGCTCGGGACCCAGTACTTC. As protein: CASSFTTQGLGTQYF.

The chain has TRBV7-2 and TRBJ2-7, with D possibly being TRBD1 or TRBD2 (6 bases each). Trimming cost V 1 base and J 4 bases, with 11 bases left between them. CDR1 and CDR2 from the germline V gene are SGHTA and FQGNSA. This CDR3 comprises 14 residues. This CDR3 reads CASSLDPGAYEQYF. As DNA, the CDR3 is TGTGCCAGCAGCTTAGACCCGGGGGCGTACGAGCAGTACTTC.

This rearrangement joins TRBV5-1 to TRBJ1-3, with a weak D call TRBD1 (5 bases). CDR3 length equals 13 residues. The germline V and J ends were trimmed by 0 bases and 11 bases, with 12 bases remaining between them. The germline V gene has CDR1 SGHRS and CDR2 YFSETQ. CDR3 in amino acids: CASSLEGLRAIYF. CDR3 in DNA: TGCGCCAGCAGCTTGGAGGGGTTGCGGGCCATATATTTT. The complete variable domain, with remaining parts taken from reference TRBV5-1 and TRBJ1-3, reads KAGVTQTPRYLIKTRGQQVTLSCSPISGHRSVSWYQQTPGQGLQFLFEYFSETQRNKGNFPGRFSGRQFSNSRSEMNVSTLELGDSALYLCASSLEGLRAIYFGEGSWLTVV.

This chain joins TRBV19 and TRBJ1-1, with 9 bases lining up with TRBD1. After removal of 7 bases from V and 5 bases from J, the junction contained 5 bases not matched to a gene. Germline V gene lookup returns CDR1 LNHDA and CDR2 SQIVND (reference sequence). The CDR3 has 13 amino acids. The CDR3 nucleotides are TGTGCCAGTATGGACAGGGGTTGGACTGAAGCTTTCTTT. This encodes CASMDRGWTEAFF. Looking up the rest from reference TRBV19 and TRBJ1-1 gives the full variable domain: DGGITQSPKYLFRKEGQNVTLSCEQNLNHDAMYWYRQDPGQGLRLIYYSQIVNDFQKGDIAEGYSVSREKKESFPLTVTSAQKNPTAFYLCASMDRGWTEAFFGQGTRLTVV.

The sample holds one count of this clone. The chain uses TRBV14 and TRBJ2-7, with D perhaps TRBD2 (5 bases). The CDR3 runs to 17 residues. Trimming removed 0 bases at V and 6 bases at J, with 21 bases between. Germline values: CDR1 SGHDN, CDR2 FVKESK. Written as DNA, the CDR3 is TGTGCCAGCAGCCAAGATTTGGCACCCCCCAAAAGCGGCGAGCAGTACTTC. It specifies CASSQDLAPPKSGEQYF. Full variable domain (outside the CDR3, taken from reference TRBV14 and TRBJ2-7): EAGVTQFPSHSVIEKGQTVTLRCDPISGHDNLYWYRRVMGKEIKFLLHFVKESKQDESGMPNNRFLAERTGGTYSTLKVQPAELEDSGVYFCASSQDLAPPKSGEQYFGPGTRLTVT.

The chain recombines TRBV5-1 with TRBJ2-6; 10 bases match TRBD1. The CDR3 length is 17 residues. Unmatched junction bases numbered 8, after V lost 4 bases and J lost 4 bases. Germline V gene data show CDR1 as SGHRS and CDR2 as YFSETQ. The CDR3, as DNA: TGCGCCAGCAGCCCGGGACAGGGGAATTCGGGGGCCAACGTCCTGACTTTC. Translating it yields CASSPGQGNSGANVLTF.

The V call is TRBV6-1, the J call TRBJ1-4; D is ambiguous. Germline-derived CDR1 and CDR2 are MNHNS and SASEGT. This CDR3 comprises 12 residues. V lost 8 bases and J lost 5, with 9 bases in between. Here the CDR3 DNA reads TGTGCCAGCGGGCTGGGGAATGAAAAACTGTTTTTT. This codes for CASGLGNEKLFF.

The V and J genes are TRBV19 and TRBJ2-3; 10 bases are shared with TRBD2. CDR3 length: 15 amino acids. CDR1 LNHDA and CDR2 SQIVND come from the germline V gene (reference sequence). V dropped 8 bases and J dropped 2; count of bases not matched to a gene: 7. The CDR3 protein is CASAISGGTTDTQYF. CDR3 bases: TGTGCCAGTGCAATTAGCGGGGGGACCACAGATACGCAGTATTTT.

The chain is built from TRBV7-8 and TRBJ1-3; no clear D gene. CDR1 and CDR2 from the germline V gene are SGHVS and FQNEAQ. Trimming left V 5 bases short and J 1 base short, with 6 bases between. The CDR3 is 13 residues long. In DNA, the CDR3 is TGTGCCAGCAGCCTACCATCTGGAAACACCATATATTTT. Translated, it gives CASSLPSGNTIYF.

The V gene is TRBV6-1, the J gene TRBJ1-1; D remains ambiguous. Trimming took off 5 bases at V and 5 bases at J, with 18 bases between the two ends. Germline CDR1 and CDR2: MNHNS and SASEGT. The CDR3 contains 15 residues. CDR3 sequence: CASSPGTTVLTEAFF. CDR3 bases: TGTGCCAGCAGTCCAGGAACTACCGTTCTGACTGAAGCTTTCTTT.

The chain joins TRBV6-1 to TRBJ2-7; D is ambiguous. The germline CDR1 and CDR2 sequences are MNHNS and SASEGT. The CDR3 is made up of 14 amino acids. Deletions cut 4 bases from V and 0 bases from J, with 10 bases between. Written as DNA, the CDR3 is TGTGCCAGCAGTGGGGCGTCAAGCTCCTACGAGCAGTACTTC. It yields the protein CASSGASSSYEQYF.

Written as DNA, the CDR3 is TGTGCCAGCAGTACGGGACTAGGCTCCTACAATGAGCAGTTCTTC. It is translated as CASSTGLGSYNEQFF. This sequence joins TRBV11-2 and TRBJ2-1; 8 bases align to TRBD2. The CDR3 contains 15 residues. Germline values: CDR1 SGHAT, CDR2 FQNNGV. V lost 6 bases to trimming and J lost 0 bases; unmatched junction nucleotides: 4.

J is TRBJ2-7 and V is TRBV28; D is ambiguous. V lost 5 bases and J lost 4, with 15 bases in between. Germline V gene data show CDR1 as MDHEN and CDR2 as SYDVKM. The CDR3 is 14 amino acids. The chain's CDR3 is CASSPTPPEYEQYF. The CDR3 coding sequence is TGTGCCAGCAGTCCCACACCCCCGGAATACGAGCAGTACTTC.

The V and J genes are TRBV5-1 and TRBJ1-4; TRBD1 is a possible D gene (5 bases). V dropped 0 bases and J dropped 4 bases, with 10 bases sitting between them. The CDR3 is made up of 15 amino acids. Germline CDR1 reads SGHRS; CDR2 reads YFSETQ. The CDR3 bases are TGCGCCAGCAGCTTGGCGGGGGAGAGTAATGAAAAACTGTTTTTT. This encodes CASSLAGESNEKLFF.

The chain employs TRBV5-8 and TRBJ1-5; 7 nucleotides match TRBD1. The CDR3 length is 14 residues. V shed 4 bases, J shed 2 bases, and the junction held 3 bases outside the gene matches. Germline V gene lookup returns CDR1 SGHTS and CDR2 YDEGEE. The CDR3 region is CASSPGQGNQPQHF. Here the CDR3 DNA reads TGTGCCAGCAGCCCTGGACAGGGCAATCAGCCCCAGCATTTT.

The V call is TRBV11-3, the J call TRBJ2-1, with D uncertain. Germline-derived CDR1 and CDR2 are SGHNT and YENEEA. This CDR3 has 17 residues. Between the trimmed V and J ends, which lost 6 bases and 0 bases, there was a span of 18 bases. The CDR3 DNA follows: TGTGCCAGCAGTCCGCGTTCCCCGTCCGACTCCTACAATGAGCAGTTCTTC. It is translated as CASSPRSPSDSYNEQFF.

The V and J genes are TRBV5-1 and TRBJ1-5; D not resolved. The CDR3 spans 15 residues. Trimming stripped 0 bases from V and 3 bases from J, with 10 bases between. CDR1 and CDR2 (germline): SGHRS, YFSETQ. CDR3 in amino acids: CASSLGGISNQPQHF. In DNA form, the CDR3 reads TGCGCCAGCAGCTTGGGGGGAATCTCCAATCAGCCCCAGCATTTT.

The genes are TRBV9 and TRBJ1-2; D uncertain. V lost 3 bases and J 2 bases, leaving 11 bases between the germline ends. CDR1 SGDLS and CDR2 YYNGEE come from the germline V gene. The CDR3 sequence is 14 residues long. The CDR3 spells CASSAGLWNYGYTF. In DNA form, the CDR3 reads TGTGCCAGCAGCGCCGGACTTTGGAACTATGGCTACACCTTC.

This chain connects TRBV5-1 to TRBJ1-1, with 10 bases matching TRBD1. The CDR3 covers 16 residues. The germline CDR1 and CDR2 sequences are SGHRS and YFSETQ. Trimming cost V 0 bases and J 3 bases; bases outside gene matches: 5. CDR3 in DNA: TGCGCCAGCAGCTTGGGACACGGGACAGGGGACACTGAAGCTTTCTTT. Translating it yields CASSLGHGTGDTEAFF.

The chain recombines TRBV15 with TRBJ2-7; D uncertain. V was trimmed by 0 bases and J by 3 bases, leaving 9 bases between them. The CDR3 consists of 14 residues. Per the germline V gene, CDR1 is LNHNV and CDR2 is YYDKDF (reference sequence). The DNA of the CDR3 is TGTGCCACCAGCAGAGATCGGGTAGACTACGAGCAGTACTTC. Its protein product is CATSRDRVDYEQYF.

J is TRBJ2-3 and V is TRBV7-8; 10 nucleotides align to TRBD2. The junction had 15 bases not matched to a gene; V was cut back by 4 bases and J by 2 bases. Germline-derived CDR1 and CDR2 are SGHVS and FQNEAQ. This CDR3 has 19 amino acids. The CDR3 loop is CASSSSRLAGALDTDTQYF. In DNA form, the CDR3 reads TGTGCCAGCAGCTCTTCCCGGCTAGCGGGAGCCCTGGACACAGATACGCAGTATTTT.

The chain has TRBV28 and TRBJ2-1, with 9 bases identical to TRBD2. J was trimmed by 2 bases and V by 7 bases; bases with no gene match: 6. Germline values: CDR1 MDHEN, CDR2 SYDVKM. This CDR3 comprises 15 residues. The CDR3: CASNGLALTYNEQFF. In DNA, the CDR3 is TGTGCCAGCAACGGACTAGCGCTTACCTACAATGAGCAGTTCTTC.